This T cell receptor (beta chain) came from a study of immune evolution from preneoplasia to lung adenocarcinoma. Some clones are missing from TCRdb's copy, which holds only in-frame ones; the method was immunoSEQ multiplex PCR. The data hold around 5,100 clones, with 76% observed a single time. For this clone: The target antigen is unknown.

The V end was cut by 6 bases, the J end by 5 bases, with 10 bases between. CDR3 length: 12 residues. Germline CDR1 reads LNHNV; CDR2 reads YYDKDF (reference sequence). General study findings and limits: Later-stage lesions seemingly showed higher T cell density and diversity than normal lung.

The receptor was isolated from a person between 60 and 79 years old with lung adenocarcinoma. The rearrangement uses TRBV15 and TRBJ1-2, with unresolved D. Sequenced material: FFPE adjacent normal lung tissue. The CDR3 bases are TGTGCCACCAGTGGACTTACTTATGGCTACACCTTC. Amino acids: CATSGLTYGYTF.